The 29 T cell receptor beta chains in this list originate from one sample, sequenced in a study of T cell clonality in common variable immunodeficiency. TCRdb's copy holds only in-frame clones and misses some; the assay was immunoSEQ multiplex PCR. This repertoire holds about 28,000 clones, and none appear only once. Sequenced: peripheral blood mononuclear cells. These receptors all stem from a person aged 18-70 years in good health.

This clone showed up many times. The CDR3 end is not reached by the read, which stops 3 residues before it; the germline J gene fills it in. The chain joins TRBV18 to TRBJ1-6, with TRBD1 matching over 7 bases. The CDR3 length is 14 residues. With 6 bases clipped from V and 10 bases from J, the junction kept 9 bases outside the gene matches. Germline V lookup: CDR1 KGHSH, CDR2 LQKENI. This CDR3 is CASSPDRSESPLHF. CDR3 DNA (partial): TGTGCCAGCTCGCCGGACAGGAGTGAATCACCC. The full variable domain, in which reference TRBV18 and TRBJ1-6 provide the parts outside the CDR3, is NAGVMQNPRHLVRRRGQEARLRCSPMKGHSHVYWYRQLPEEGLKFMVYLQKENIIDESGMPKERFSAEFPKEGPSILRIQQVVRGDSAAYFCASSPDRSESPLHFGNGTRLTVT.

On this clone itself: The read is 3 residues too short to cover the CDR3 end, so that end is filled in from the germline J gene. The chain carries TRBV7-2 and TRBJ1-1, with D unclear. The CDR3 totals 12 residues. Germline loops: CDR1 SGHTA, CDR2 FQGNSA. The CDR3 is CASSLDWAGAFF. Incomplete CDR3 DNA: TGTGCCAGCAGCTTAGATTGGGCGGGA.

This clone was found a few times. The read stops 3 residues short of the end of the CDR3; the missing end is completed from the germline J gene. The chain uses TRBV18 and TRBJ1-5; D not resolved. The CDR3 loop spans 15 amino acids. Germline V gene data show CDR1 as KGHSH and CDR2 as LQKENI. The V gene lost 0 bases and the J gene lost 7 bases, with 13 bases spanning the gap. The CDR3 DNA, read in part, is TGTGCCAGCTCACCACCGTCCACAGTGCCACAGCCC. It encodes CASSPPSTVPQP. From start to end, the CDR3 is CASSPPSTVPQPQHF.

This clone was seen at least ten times. The read ends 3 residues before the CDR3 terminus; that terminus is restored from the germline J gene. The V and J genes are TRBV18 and TRBJ1-2; D unresolved. This CDR3 region has 14 residues. Germline-derived CDR1 and CDR2 are KGHSH and LQKENI. CDR3 in amino acids: CASSPTYDGRGYTF. CDR3 DNA, as far as it was read: TGTGCCAGCTCACCAACGTACGATGGGCGAGGC.

This clone was counted between two and nine times. The CDR3 end lies 3 residues beyond the end of the read and is filled in from the germline J gene. The V gene is TRBV18, the J gene TRBJ1-5; 10 nucleotides agree with TRBD1. The CDR3 covers 14 residues. Germline CDR1 is KGHSH and CDR2 is LQKENI. V dropped 5 bases and J dropped 7; count of bases not matched to a gene: 5. Partial CDR3 DNA: TGTGCCAGCTCATATGGACAGGGGGAACAGCCC. It translates to CASSYGQGEQP. The CDR3 in its entirety is CASSYGQGEQPQHF.

In its sample, this clone was seen many times. The read ends 3 residues early relative to the CDR3; the germline J gene fills the gap. The chain is built from TRBV12-3 or TRBV12-4 and TRBJ2-7; 13 bases align to TRBD2. The length of the CDR3 is 16 residues. Losses at the gene ends were 4 bases for V and 2 bases for J; bases not matched to a gene: 5. CDR3 DNA (partial): TGTGCCAGCAGTTGGGCGGGACTAGCGGGGACCTACGAG. As protein: CASSWAGLAGTYE. The CDR3 as a whole reads CASSWAGLAGTYEQYF.

This clone has at least ten counts. The read halts 3 residues ahead of the CDR3 end, with the missing end drawn from the germline J gene. The chain employs TRBV7-9 and TRBJ2-1; 7 nucleotides align to TRBD2. The CDR3 covers 15 residues. The V gene's germline CDR1 is SEHNR and CDR2 FQNEAQ (reference sequence). Unmatched junction bases numbered 9, after V lost 5 bases and J lost 5 bases. This CDR3 reads CASSPSETSNNEQFF. The part of the CDR3 DNA that was read is TGTGCCAGCAGCCCCTCGGAGACTAGCAACAATGAG.

This clone has a handful of counts. Coverage ceases 3 residues before the CDR3 finishes, and the germline J gene fills in the end. This sample also contains other DNA sequences that code for the same CDR3. This chain joins TRBV19 and TRBJ1-1, with a possible D match to TRBD1 (5 bases). The CDR3 runs 13 residues. Germline CDR1 is LNHDA and CDR2 is SQIVND (reference sequence). Incomplete CDR3 DNA: TGTGCCAGTAGCAGGCAGGGTCGAGTCGAA. It translates to CASSRQGRVE. The full CDR3 is CASSRQGRVEAFF.

This clone was observed at least ten times. The read is 3 residues too short to cover the CDR3 end, so that end is filled in from the germline J gene. The chain carries TRBV7-9 and TRBJ1-4; D gene ambiguous. CDR1 SEHNR and CDR2 FQNEAQ come from the germline V gene (reference sequence). V was trimmed by 5 bases and J by 5 bases, leaving 9 bases between them. This CDR3 has 13 amino acids. CDR3: CASSEIRNEKLFF. The CDR3 bases that were read are TGTGCCAGCAGCGAAATCAGAAATGAAAAA.

This clone was observed a handful of times. The sequence runs out 3 residues before the end of the CDR3; the remainder is reconstructed from the germline J gene. The rearrangement links TRBV11-2 to TRBJ2-1, with 7 bases fitting TRBD2. The CDR3 extends over 13 amino acids. Germline CDR1 and CDR2: SGHAT and FQNNGV. V lost 8 bases to trimming and J lost 5 bases; unmatched junction nucleotides: 6. CDR3 DNA, as far as it was read: TGTGCCAGCGGGGGGGTACGGAACAATGAG. This codes for CASGGVRNNE. The full-length CDR3 reads as CASGGVRNNEQFF.

This clone was counted at least ten times. The read gets to within 3 residues of the CDR3 end, and the germline J gene fills in the rest. This chain uses TRBV20-1 with TRBJ2-2; 7 bases align to TRBD2. The CDR3 runs to 15 residues. CDR1 DFQATT and CDR2 SNEGSKA come from the germline V gene (reference sequence). The V gene end was trimmed by 5 bases and the J gene end by 8 bases; junction bases not matched to a gene: 14. The sequenced part of the CDR3 DNA is TGCAGTGCTCAGATAGCGGGTATTAGAAGGGGGGAG. Its translation is CSAQIAGIRRGE. The complete CDR3 reads CSAQIAGIRRGELFF.

This clone was seen repeatedly, ten times or more. With the read ending 3 residues before the CDR3 end, the germline J gene is used to fill in that end. V and J are TRBV5-1 and TRBJ1-2; TRBD1 agrees at 7 bases. CDR1 is SGHRS and CDR2 is YFSETQ in the germline V gene. Trimming at V came to 1 base and at J to 6 bases, leaving 3 bases not matched to a gene. The CDR3 extends over 13 amino acids. CDR3 amino acids: CASSLTGVNGYTF. The part of the CDR3 DNA that was read is TGCGCCAGCAGCTTGACAGGGGTGAATGGC. Complete variable domain (other parts from reference TRBV5-1 and TRBJ1-2): KAGVTQTPRYLIKTRGQQVTLSCSPISGHRSVSWYQQTPGQGLQFLFEYFSETQRNKGNFPGRFSGRQFSNSRSEMNVSTLELGDSALYLCASSLTGVNGYTFGSGTRLTVV.

This clone was observed many times. Coverage ceases 3 residues before the CDR3 finishes, and the germline J gene fills in the end. The rearrangement joins TRBV19 to TRBJ2-7; TRBD1 matches 7 bases. CDR1 and CDR2 (germline): LNHDA, SQIVND (reference sequence). The V segment lost 4 bases and the J segment 3 bases; nucleotides outside the gene matches: 12. The CDR3 length is 16 residues. Incomplete CDR3 DNA: TGTGCCAGTAGTACCCCCAGTAAGGGACAGCACTACGAG. Amino acids: CASSTPSKGQHYE. The whole CDR3 protein reads CASSTPSKGQHYEQYF. The whole variable domain, filled in from reference TRBV19 and TRBJ2-7, reads DGGITQSPKYLFRKEGQNVTLSCEQNLNHDAMYWYRQDPGQGLRLIYYSQIVNDFQKGDIAEGYSVSREKKESFPLTVTSAQKNPTAFYLCASSTPSKGQHYEQYFGPGTRLTVT.

This clone appeared many times. The read ends 3 residues early relative to the CDR3; the germline J gene fills the gap. The rearrangement joins TRBV30 to TRBJ1-5; D gene ambiguous. CDR1 and CDR2 from the germline V gene are GTSNPN and SVGIG (reference sequence). The CDR3 runs 16 residues. Trimming left V 0 bases short and J 4 bases short, with 16 bases between. CDR3 amino acids: CAWSVAGHPLNQPQHF. Partial CDR3 DNA: TGTGCCTGGAGTGTGGCAGGCCACCCTTTGAATCAGCCC.

Only a few counts were recorded for this clone. The sequence runs out 3 residues before the end of the CDR3; the remainder is reconstructed from the germline J gene. The chain employs TRBV2 and TRBJ1-5; 8 bases line up with TRBD1. The germline V gene has CDR1 SNHLY and CDR2 FYNNEI. Trimming cost V 6 bases and J 6 bases; bases outside gene matches: 7. The length of the CDR3 is 14 residues. Partial CDR3 DNA: TGTGCCAGCAGCGCGGACAGGGAAGGTCAGCCC. This codes for CASSADREGQP. The entire CDR3 reads CASSADREGQPQHF.

CDR3: CSARAASGVDEQFF. Partial CDR3 DNA: TGCAGTGCTAGAGCGGCTAGCGGGGTCGATGAG. The rearrangement uses TRBV20-1 and TRBJ2-1; TRBD2 aligns across 9 bases. Sequencing ends 3 residues short of the CDR3 end; the germline J gene provides the rest. CDR1 is DFQATT, CDR2 SNEGSKA, per germline (reference sequence). Germline trimming cut 1 base from V and 8 bases from J; bases unmatched to any gene: 6. The length of the CDR3 is 14 residues.

This clone was detected ten times or more. The CDR3 extends 3 residues past the end of the read, so its final part is completed from the germline J gene. The chain employs TRBV14 and TRBJ1-3; D is uncertain. V lost 1 base, J lost 3 bases, and 7 bases lay in between. The CDR3 is made up of 14 amino acids. Germline CDR1 is SGHDN and CDR2 is FVKESK. The CDR3 region is CASSQAHYGNTIYF. The CDR3 DNA, read in part, is TGTGCCAGCAGCCAAGCCCACTATGGAAACACC.

This clone was recorded at least ten times. The read halts 3 residues ahead of the CDR3 end, with the missing end drawn from the germline J gene. The rearrangement uses TRBV7-2 and TRBJ1-2; D is possibly TRBD1 (6 bases). With 4 bases removed from V and 0 bases from J, the gap between germline ends came to 12 bases. CDR1 and CDR2 from the germline V gene are SGHTA and FQGNSA. There are 15 residues in the CDR3. CDR3 protein: CASSSGGGSNYGYTF. The CDR3 bases that were read are TGTGCCAGCAGCTCAGGTGGGGGCTCTAACTATGGC.

Note on this clone: The read terminates 3 residues before the CDR3 end, so the remaining end is supplied by the germline J gene. The chain has TRBV7-8 and TRBJ1-1, with 7 bases lining up with TRBD1. The V and J ends lost 0 bases and 2 bases, in that order; junction bases with no gene match: 6. Germline V CDR1 and CDR2: SGHVS, FQNEAQ. This CDR3 spans 16 amino acids. CDR3 sequence reads: CASSLANRGLNTEAFF. CDR3 DNA, as far as it was read: TGTGCCAGCAGCTTAGCGAATAGGGGGCTTAACACTGAA.

The sample holds many counts of this clone. The read stops 3 residues short of the end of the CDR3; the missing end is completed from the germline J gene. The V and J genes are TRBV5-4 and TRBJ2-7; 11 bases align to TRBD1. J lost 2 bases, V lost 3 bases, and 4 bases had no gene match. CDR3 length: 15 amino acids. Germline V lookup: CDR1 SGHNT, CDR2 YYREEE (reference sequence). The CDR3 sequence is CASSSPGQGAYEQYF. Incomplete CDR3 DNA: TGTGCCAGCAGCTCACCGGGACAGGGGGCCTACGAG.

This clone was counted at least ten times. The read terminates 3 residues ahead of where the CDR3 ends, so the germline J gene completes it. The chain joins TRBV19 to TRBJ2-7, with 9 bases identical to TRBD2. Germline V gene sequence: CDR1 LNHDA, CDR2 SQIVND (reference sequence). CDR3 length: 14 amino acids. Trimming at V came to 4 bases and at J to 3 bases, leaving 4 bases not matched to a gene. The CDR3 is CASSKASGVYEQYF. CDR3 DNA (partial): TGTGCCAGTAGTAAAGCTAGCGGGGTCTACGAG.

The CDR3 loop reads CSVQGAVAGNTIYF. The covered CDR3 bases are TGCAGCGTTCAGGGGGCGGTAGCTGGAAACACC. This sequence joins TRBV29-1 and TRBJ1-3; the match to TRBD1 covers 8 bases. The read gets to within 3 residues of the CDR3 end, and the germline J gene fills in the rest. This CDR3 has 14 amino acids. Trimming took 5 bases from V and 2 from J; bases not matched to a gene: 5. CDR1 is SQVTM and CDR2 is ANQGSEA in the germline V gene. The entire variable domain, with the rest obtained from reference TRBV29-1 and TRBJ1-3, is as follows: SAVISQKPSRDICQRGTSLTIQCQVDSQVTMMFWYRQQPGQSLTLIATANQGSEATYESGFVIDKFPISRPNLTFSTLTVSNMSPEDSSIYLCSVQGAVAGNTIYFGEGSWLTVV.

In its sample, this clone was seen many times. The sequenced fragment ends 3 residues before the CDR3 boundary, so the rest is inferred from the germline J gene. V is TRBV20-1 and J is TRBJ1-6; D is possibly TRBD1 (6 bases). The CDR3 is 13 amino acids. Deletions cut 5 bases from V and 7 bases from J, with 12 bases between. Germline assignment: CDR1 DFQATT and CDR2 SNEGSKA (reference sequence). The CDR3 DNA, read in part, is TGCAGTGCTGCCGGGACACACAATTCACCC. Its protein is CSAAGTHNSP. The entire CDR3 is CSAAGTHNSPLHF.

This clone was seen ten or more times. Read coverage stops 3 residues before the CDR3 terminus; the germline J gene supplies the remainder. This chain joins TRBV18 and TRBJ2-7; TRBD1 aligns across 7 bases. Unmatched junction bases numbered 5, after V lost 3 bases and J lost 3 bases. The CDR3 totals 14 residues. Germline V gene sequence: CDR1 KGHSH, CDR2 LQKENI. The sequenced CDR3 bases are TGTGCCAGCTCACCCGGGACAGCGGACTACGAG. It is translated as CASSPGTADYE. In full, the CDR3 reads CASSPGTADYEQYF.

Many counts were recorded for this clone. The read halts 3 residues ahead of the CDR3 end, with the missing end drawn from the germline J gene. The chain links TRBV6-7 to TRBJ2-7, with a possible D match to TRBD1 (5 bases). TRBV6-7 is known as an ORF, though its function is uncertain. CDR3 length equals 14 residues. The germline V and J ends were trimmed by 4 bases and 3 bases, with 13 bases remaining between them. CDR3 residues: CASSLLRACYEQYF. The CDR3 bases that were read are TGTGCCAGCAGTTTACTCAGGGCGTGCTACGAG.

This clone was detected ten times or more. The read gets to within 3 residues of the CDR3 end, and the germline J gene fills in the rest. The chain is built from TRBV19 and TRBJ2-5; D is unresolved. The CDR3 contains 12 residues. CDR1 is LNHDA and CDR2 is SQIVND in the germline V gene (reference sequence). The V gene lost 5 bases and the J gene lost 1 base, with 5 bases spanning the gap. CDR3 bases read: TGTGCCAGTAGTTTCAGCCAAGAGACC. Its protein is CASSFSQET. The whole CDR3 protein is CASSFSQETQYF.

This clone was recorded at least ten times. With the read ending 3 residues before the CDR3 end, the germline J gene is used to fill in that end. The chain uses TRBV6-2 or TRBV6-3 and TRBJ1-2; 9 nucleotides line up with TRBD1. This CDR3 has 16 residues. V gave up 6 bases and J gave up 3 bases; unmatched junction bases: 11. Germline CDR1 and CDR2: MNHEY and SVGEGT. The CDR3 loop reads CASSYDRGQGYYGYTF. CDR3 bases read: TGTGCCAGCAGCTATGATCGCGGACAGGGGTACTATGGC.

This clone was detected many times. One junction end does not reproduce the germline sequence, and a read error may be involved. The observed sequence ends 3 residues before the CDR3 terminus, with the missing tail filled in from the germline J gene. V is TRBV6-1 and J is TRBJ2-7, with TRBD1 matching 9 bases. The CDR3 is 16 residues long. CDR1 and CDR2 (germline): MNHNS, SASEGT. The CDR3: CASREGQGRMGYEQYF. CDR3 DNA (partial): TGTGCCAGCAGGGAAGGACAGGGGAGAATGGGGTACGAG.

This clone was picked up many times. The CDR3 goes on 3 residues after the read ends, and that part is filled in from the germline J gene. The chain uses TRBV7-2 and TRBJ2-1; 8 bases line up with TRBD1. Per the germline V gene, CDR1 is SGHTA and CDR2 is FQGNSA. V shed 8 bases and J 1 base; nucleotides not matched to a gene: 4. The CDR3 totals 14 residues. The CDR3 region is CASGQGASYNEQFF. Partial CDR3 DNA: TGTGCCAGCGGGCAGGGGGCTTCCTACAATGAG.